The 12 T cell receptor beta chains reported below all come from one sample, sequenced in a study of graft-versus-host responses after intestinal transplantation. Sequencing used immunoSEQ multiplex PCR; TCRdb keeps in-frame clones, though not all of them. The sample lists around 21,000 clones; 55% to 60% were seen once. The sequencing used alloreactive CD4+ T cells from a mixed lymphocyte reaction culture, collected before intestinal transplant. The subset: CFSE-low proliferating T cells sorted from roughly six-day pre-transplant mixed lymphocyte reaction (GvH or HvG direction). These receptors were collected from a human patient who received an intestinal transplant.

As to this clone: The junction shows a germline mismatch at one end, possibly a read error. The sample contains more than one DNA sequence encoding this CDR3. V and J are TRBV30 and TRBJ1-1; 10 nucleotides match TRBD1. Germline V gives CDR1 GTSNPN, CDR2 SVGIG (reference sequence). This CDR3 region has 13 residues. CDR3 in amino acids: CAWSGQGATEAFF. For the CDR3, the DNA is TGTGCCTGGAGTGGACAGGGGGCGACTGAGGCTTTCTTT.

V is TRBV2 and J is TRBJ2-7, with 10 bases aligning to TRBD1. Trimming removed 3 bases from V and 2 bases from J; junction bases left unmatched: 4. Germline values: CDR1 SNHLY, CDR2 FYNNEI. This CDR3 spans 15 amino acids. In DNA form, the CDR3 reads TGTGCCAGCAGTGAGGAGGGACAGGGGACCTACGAGCAGTACTTC. Translation gives CASSEEGQGTYEQYF.

V and J are TRBV9 and TRBJ2-1; D is perhaps TRBD2 (5 bases). This CDR3 region has 14 residues. In germline, CDR1 is SGDLS, CDR2 YYNGEE. V shed 0 bases and J shed 4 bases, with 8 bases lying between them. The CDR3 reads CASSVGGLYNEQFF. For the CDR3, the DNA is TGTGCCAGCAGCGTAGGTGGACTTTACAATGAGCAGTTCTTC. Full variable domain (remainder filled in from reference TRBV9 and TRBJ2-1): DSGVTQTPKHLITATGQRVTLRCSPRSGDLSVYWYQQSLDQGLQFLIQYYNGEERAKGNILERFSAQQFPDLHSELNLSSLELGDSALYFCASSVGGLYNEQFFGPGTRLTVL.

The CDR3 spells CASSEFYGGPNTGELFF. CDR3 in DNA: TGTGCCAGCAGTGAGTTTTACGGCGGCCCGAACACCGGGGAGCTGTTTTTT. The rearrangement links TRBV6-4 to TRBJ2-2, with D hard to call. The ends were cut back, 3 bases at V and 0 bases at J, with 14 bases in the middle. The CDR3 contains 17 residues. Germline V gene sequence: CDR1 MRHNA, CDR2 SNTAGT.

This chain connects TRBV5-1 to TRBJ1-1; D not certain. The germline V gene has CDR1 SGHRS and CDR2 YFSETQ. Trimming took 2 bases from V and 4 from J, leaving 12 bases between them. The CDR3 is 14 residues long. DNA for the CDR3: TGCGCCAGCAGCTTATCCGGGAGCCCCACTGAAGCTTTCTTT. It yields the protein CASSLSGSPTEAFF.

This sequence joins TRBV5-4 and TRBJ1-2; tentatively, D is TRBD1 (5 bases). The length of the CDR3 is 16 residues. Trimming cost V 4 bases and J 1 base, with 17 bases left between them. The germline V gene encodes CDR1 SGHNT and CDR2 YYREEE (reference sequence). CDR3 nucleotides: TGTGCCAGCAGCCCCACCATCGGGGGGGGTAACTATGGCTACACCTTC. Protein product: CASSPTIGGGNYGYTF.

This clone has more than one count but fewer than ten. The J gene is TRBJ2-7, the V gene TRBV7-9; D perhaps matches TRBD2 (5 bases). This CDR3 is built from 14 residues. Trimming took off 2 bases at V and 5 bases at J, with 13 bases between the two ends. From germline, CDR1 is SEHNR and CDR2 FQNEAQ (reference sequence). This chain's CDR3 is CASSLRVEGHEQYF. CDR3 DNA sequence: TGTGCCAGCAGCTTAAGAGTTGAGGGCCACGAGCAGTACTTC.

The chain has TRBV6-5 and TRBJ1-2, with D possibly TRBD1 on 5 matching bases. Germline values: CDR1 MNHEY, CDR2 SVGAGI. There are 12 residues in the CDR3. The V end lost 6 bases, the J end lost 8 bases, and 13 bases lay between the germline ends. The CDR3 reads CASSPQVGGYTF. The CDR3 DNA reads TGTGCCAGCAGCCCACAGGTCGGGGGCTACACCTTC.

There are a few counts of this clone. This sequence joins TRBV29-1 and TRBJ1-1, with 7 nucleotides matching TRBD1. This CDR3 spans 15 amino acids. Germline V gene data show CDR1 as SQVTM and CDR2 as ANQGSEA. J lost 3 bases, V lost 4 bases, and 11 bases had no gene match. Here the CDR3 DNA reads TGCAGCGTTGTTCTAAATGGACAGGACTACACTGAAGCTTTCTTT. This gives the protein CSVVLNGQDYTEAFF.

This clone was detected a few times. The junction does not match germline at one end; this may be a read error. V is TRBV4-1 and J is TRBJ2-3, with 9 nucleotides matching TRBD2. The germline gives CDR1 MGHRA, CDR2 YSYEKL. There are 16 residues in the CDR3. The CDR3 coding sequence is TGCGCCAGCAGCCAAGATGGCGGGAGGGTCACATATACGCAGTATTTT. It codes for CASSQDGGRVTYTQYF.

The J gene is TRBJ2-1, the V gene TRBV27; 8 bases agree with TRBD2. This CDR3 has 15 amino acids. Germline loops: CDR1 MNHEY, CDR2 SMNVEV (reference sequence). The ends lost 3 bases at V and 9 bases at J; junction bases unmatched: 10. This CDR3 is CASSFGTRVDFEQFF. DNA of the CDR3: TGTGCCAGCAGTTTTGGGACTAGGGTGGACTTTGAGCAGTTCTTC.

The chain joins TRBV14 to TRBJ1-3, with TRBD1 matching over 8 bases. The length of the CDR3 is 16 residues. CDR1 is SGHDN and CDR2 is FVKESK in the germline V gene. V trimming: 3 bases; J trimming: 1 base; junction bases outside the gene matches: 5. The DNA of the CDR3 is TGTGCCAGCAGCCACCCACAGGGGGTATCTGGAAACACCATATATTTT. Its protein is CASSHPQGVSGNTIYF.